These 5 T cell receptor beta chains were sequenced from one sample in a study of OX40 agonist ivuxolimab in advanced cancers. Produced via immunoSEQ multiplex PCR; TCRdb's table is partial and in-frame only. The data contain tens of thousands of clones, 85% to 95% of them singletons. The sample was CD4+ or CD8+ T cells sorted from blood, taken in a trial of the OX40 agonist ivuxolimab. The source is an adult with an advanced solid tumor such as melanoma, head and neck, liver or kidney cancer.

The gene calls are TRBV5-8 and TRBJ2-1; no clear D gene. Trimming cost V 1 base and J 6 bases, with 5 bases left between them. There are 12 residues in the CDR3. CDR1 and CDR2 from the germline V gene are SGHTS and YDEGEE. Written as DNA, the CDR3 is TGTGCCAGCAGCTTGTCACTCAATGAGCAGTTCTTC. Translation gives CASSLSLNEQFF.

The rearrangement uses TRBV2 and TRBJ1-2; weak D call: TRBD1 (5 bases). Germline V gene data show CDR1 as SNHLY and CDR2 as FYNNEI. V lost 7 bases and J 8 bases, leaving 17 bases between the germline ends. The CDR3 contains 13 residues. For the CDR3, the DNA is TGTGCCAGCACCGACGGGGGGTGGCGGGGCTACACCTTC. Residues: CASTDGGWRGYTF.

The V and J genes are TRBV9 and TRBJ2-2, with TRBD1 identical over 10 bases. After removal of 8 bases from V and 4 bases from J, the junction contained 5 bases not matched to a gene. The CDR3 is made up of 14 amino acids. Germline loops: CDR1 SGDLS, CDR2 YYNGEE. The CDR3 DNA is TGTGCCAGTCAACGGACAGGGGGCACCGGGGAGCTGTTTTTT. Protein: CASQRTGGTGELFF.

A single count supports this clone. The chain combines TRBV19 with TRBJ2-3, with 7 nucleotides matching TRBD1. The CDR3 loop spans 14 amino acids. The ends lost 8 bases at V and 1 base at J; junction bases unmatched: 6. The germline gives CDR1 LNHDA, CDR2 SQIVND (reference sequence). The chain's CDR3 is CASSTGVGTDTQYF. In DNA, the CDR3 is TGTGCCAGTTCCACAGGGGTTGGCACAGATACGCAGTATTTT. Full variable domain (rest looked up from reference TRBV19 and TRBJ2-3): DGGITQSPKYLFRKEGQNVTLSCEQNLNHDAMYWYRQDPGQGLRLIYYSQIVNDFQKGDIAEGYSVSREKKESFPLTVTSAQKNPTAFYLCASSTGVGTDTQYFGPGTRLTVL.

CDR3 DNA: TGTGCCAGCAGTACGGGGGACAGGGCTGAAGCTTTCTTT. Its protein product is CASSTGDRAEAFF. This sequence joins TRBV6-5 and TRBJ1-1, with TRBD1 matching over 9 bases. Trimming took 5 bases from V and 6 from J; bases not matched to a gene: 4. The CDR3 extends over 13 amino acids. The germline gives CDR1 MNHEY, CDR2 SVGAGI.